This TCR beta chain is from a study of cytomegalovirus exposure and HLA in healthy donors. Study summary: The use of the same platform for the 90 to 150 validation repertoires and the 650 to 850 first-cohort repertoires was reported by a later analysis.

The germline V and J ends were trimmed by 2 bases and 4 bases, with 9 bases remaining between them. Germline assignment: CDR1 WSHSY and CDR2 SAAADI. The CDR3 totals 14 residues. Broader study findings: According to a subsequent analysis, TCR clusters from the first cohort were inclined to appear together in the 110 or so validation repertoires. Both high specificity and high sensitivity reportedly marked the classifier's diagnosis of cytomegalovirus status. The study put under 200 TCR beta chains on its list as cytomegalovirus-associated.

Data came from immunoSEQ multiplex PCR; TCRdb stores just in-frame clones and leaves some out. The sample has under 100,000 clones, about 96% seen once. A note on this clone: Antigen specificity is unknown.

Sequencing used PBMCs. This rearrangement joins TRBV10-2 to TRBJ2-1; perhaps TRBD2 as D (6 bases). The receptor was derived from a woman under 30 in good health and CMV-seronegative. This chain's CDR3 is CASSEPSEYNEQFF. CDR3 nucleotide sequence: TGCGCCAGCAGTGAGCCTAGCGAGTACAATGAGCAGTTCTTC.